Following are 15 T cell receptor beta chains from one sample sequenced in a study of shared clonotypes between healthy human individuals. Clones were read by immunoSEQ multiplex PCR, and TCRdb kept only the in-frame ones, dropping some. In the table there are about 480,000 clones, about 79% of which are singletons. Material for sequencing was PBMCs. The receptors were gathered from a woman aged 40 to 50 in good health. Some clones in this sample may be carry-over from other donors' samples.

The gene calls are TRBV5-1 and TRBJ2-1; D is ambiguous. The V gene's germline CDR1 is SGHRS and CDR2 YFSETQ. V lost 5 bases to trimming and J lost 7 bases, with 19 bases between them. The CDR3 loop spans 15 amino acids. In DNA form, the CDR3 reads TGCGCCAGCAGGAAGGACGGTATGCAACAAAATGAGCAGTTCTTC. Translating it yields CASRKDGMQQNEQFF.

V usage is TRBV5-4 and J usage is TRBJ2-5; D not certain. Germline lookup yields CDR1 SGHNT and CDR2 YYREEE (reference sequence). Trimming stripped 4 bases from V and 5 bases from J, with 15 bases between. The CDR3 spans 14 residues. The CDR3 sequence: CASSLDPGQETQYF. In DNA form, the CDR3 reads TGTGCCAGCAGCCTGGACCCTGGTCAGGAGACCCAGTACTTC.

This chain connects TRBV11-2 to TRBJ2-7, with 14 bases identical to TRBD2. The CDR3 contains 19 residues. The V segment lost 4 bases and the J segment 5 bases; nucleotides outside the gene matches: 16. Germline V gene lookup returns CDR1 SGHAT and CDR2 FQNNGV. CDR3 sequence (DNA): TGTGCCAGCAGCTCTAGGGCCACTTGGACTAGCGGGAGGATGGACGAGCAGTACTTC. Translated, it gives CASSSRATWTSGRMDEQYF.

This chain connects TRBV10-2 to TRBJ2-2, with D unresolved. The length of the CDR3 is 14 residues. The V gene's germline CDR1 is WSHSY and CDR2 SAAADI. Trimming left V 3 bases short and J 2 bases short, with 7 bases between. In DNA, the CDR3 is TGCGCCAGCAGTGACTACCGAAACACCGGGGAGCTGTTTTTT. As protein: CASSDYRNTGELFF.

V usage is TRBV7-2 and J usage is TRBJ1-2; D is unclear. Germline CDR1 is SGHTA and CDR2 is FQGNSA. V was clipped by 2 bases and J by 2 bases, with 9 bases between them. CDR3 length equals 14 residues. CDR3 protein: CASSLRGRNYGYTF. The CDR3 region has the DNA TGTGCCAGCAGCTTAAGAGGACGAAACTATGGCTACACCTTC.

This clone was observed a handful of times. The CDR3 sequence is CASSSGARDALEAFF. CDR3 in DNA: TGCGCCAGCAGCTCTGGTGCCAGGGACGCTCTTGAAGCTTTCTTT. The chain is built from TRBV5-1 and TRBJ1-1, with D possibly TRBD1 on 5 matching bases. The CDR3 length is 15 residues. Between the trimmed V and J ends, which lost 3 bases and 7 bases, there was a span of 19 bases. Germline V gives CDR1 SGHRS, CDR2 YFSETQ.

This rearrangement joins TRBV27 to TRBJ2-7, with 10 positions matching TRBD2. The germline gives CDR1 MNHEY, CDR2 SMNVEV (reference sequence). The CDR3 is 19 amino acids. After removal of 5 bases from V and 3 bases from J, the junction contained 19 bases not matched to a gene. This chain's CDR3 is CASSPRGTSVLEKHYEQYF. The CDR3 DNA reads TGTGCCAGCAGTCCGAGGGGGACTAGCGTCCTCGAGAAACACTACGAGCAGTACTTC.

The chain combines TRBV2 with TRBJ2-3; 11 bases agree with TRBD2. CDR3 size: 14 residues. Germline CDR1 is SNHLY and CDR2 is FYNNEI. V gave up 6 bases and J gave up 8 bases; unmatched junction bases: 7. The CDR3 protein is CASRNLAGGGTQYF. The CDR3 DNA is TGTGCCAGCAGAAACCTAGCGGGAGGCGGTACGCAGTATTTT.

V gene TRBV27 combines with J gene TRBJ2-7; 8 bases are shared with TRBD1. The CDR3 is 14 amino acids. J was trimmed by 4 bases and V by 5 bases; bases with no gene match: 7. Germline V gene lookup returns CDR1 MNHEY and CDR2 SMNVEV (reference sequence). The CDR3 bases are TGTGCCAGCAGTCTCGGGACAGGTAATTACGAGCAGTACTTC. It encodes CASSLGTGNYEQYF.

For this clone: The sample holds other DNA sequences that translate to the same CDR3. This chain links TRBV15 with TRBJ2-3; D assignment may be TRBD1 or TRBD2 (5 bases each). Germline V CDR1 and CDR2: LNHNV, YYDKDF (reference sequence). The V gene lost 0 bases and the J gene lost 5 bases, with 9 bases spanning the gap. This CDR3 is built from 14 residues. CDR3 coding DNA: TGTGCCACCAGCAGAGATCTGGGGGTAGATACGCAGTATTTT. It is translated as CATSRDLGVDTQYF.

The chain couples TRBV7-2 to TRBJ2-6; maybe TRBD2 (5 bases). Looked up from germline, CDR1 is SGHTA and CDR2 is FQGNSA. Trimming shortened V by 7 bases and J by 3 bases, and 10 bases separated the two germline ends. CDR3 length equals 14 residues. In DNA, the CDR3 is TGTGCCAGCACCCCCGGAGGTGGGGCCAACGTCCTGACTTTC. It translates to CASTPGGGANVLTF.

The gene calls are TRBV7-9 and TRBJ1-2, with TRBD1 as a possible D gene (5 bases). Trimming cost V 1 base and J 12 bases, with 12 bases left between them. The CDR3 length is 12 residues. Germline V gene sequence: CDR1 SEHNR, CDR2 FQNEAQ (reference sequence). Here the CDR3 DNA reads TGTGCCAGCAGCTTAGGCGCGGGGGGGAACACCTTC. Translated: CASSLGAGGNTF.

The chain employs TRBV10-3 and TRBJ1-2; the D gene is possibly TRBD1 (5 bases). V lost 4 bases and J 3 bases, leaving 6 bases between the germline ends. Per the germline V gene, CDR1 is ENHRY and CDR2 is SYGVKD. The CDR3 is 12 residues long. CDR3 amino acids: CAISGGDYGYTF. DNA for the CDR3: TGTGCCATCAGTGGAGGGGACTATGGCTACACCTTC.

V usage is TRBV27 and J usage is TRBJ2-2, with D perhaps TRBD1 or TRBD2 (5 bases each). Trimming shortened V by 7 bases and J by 2 bases, and 11 bases separated the two germline ends. The CDR3 has 14 residues. Germline loops: CDR1 MNHEY, CDR2 SMNVEV (reference sequence). Written as DNA, the CDR3 is TGTGCCAGCAAGGGGACGAGTAACACCGGGGAGCTGTTTTTT. Protein product: CASKGTSNTGELFF.

V is TRBV6-5 and J is TRBJ1-5; the D gene is possibly TRBD1 (5 bases). In germline, CDR1 is MNHEY, CDR2 SVGAGI. This CDR3 region has 15 residues. Between the trimmed V and J ends, which lost 0 bases and 7 bases, there was a span of 13 bases. CDR3 protein: CASSYSAGNGQPQHF. CDR3 DNA sequence: TGTGCCAGCAGTTACTCGGCAGGGAACGGACAGCCCCAGCATTTT.